These 17 T cell receptor beta chains originate from one sample sequenced in a study of T cells in Graves' hyperthyroidism and ophthalmopathy. Amplified regions were TCR beta CDR3 sequences from RNA transcripts. Carried out on the TCR CDR3, a first-round RT-PCR used the HTBI primer set. TCRdb reprocessed the multiplex PCR reads with MiXCR, giving one entry per CDR3 protein. Among around 500,000 distinct CDR3 sequences listed, about 15% were seen once. What was sequenced was blood. The receptors were sampled from a middle-aged woman with Graves' hyperthyroidism.

This clonotype appeared many times. The V gene is TRBV28, the J gene TRBJ1-2; D is unresolved. This CDR3 is 11 amino acids long. With 5 bases removed from V and 8 bases from J, the gap between germline ends came to 9 bases. CDR1 is MDHEN, CDR2 SYDVKM, per germline. The CDR3 is CASSLTGGYTF. The CDR3 region has the DNA TGTGCCAGCAGTCTAACGGGGGGCTACACCTTC.

At least ten counts were recorded for this clonotype. The chain has TRBV7-8 and TRBJ2-7; tentatively, D is TRBD2 (5 bases). CDR3 length: 14 residues. V was cut by 4 bases and J by 4 bases, with 14 bases left in between. CDR1 is SGHVS, CDR2 FQNEAQ, per germline. CDR3 residues: CASSSEGPIYEQYF. CDR3 sequence (DNA): TGTGCCAGCAGCTCTGAGGGTCCCATTTACGAGCAGTACTTC. Supplemented by reference TRBV7-8 and TRBJ2-7, the full variable domain reads GAGVSQSPRYKVAKRGQDVALRCDPISGHVSLFWYQQALGQGPEFLTYFQNEAQLDKSGLPSDRFFAERPEGSVSTLKIQRTQQEDSAVYLCASSSEGPIYEQYFGPGTRLTVT.

This clonotype was picked up many times. The chain is built from TRBV29-1 and TRBJ1-1, with a possible D match to TRBD1 (6 bases). Trimming took off 5 bases at V and 4 bases at J, with 8 bases between the two ends. The CDR3 sequence is 11 residues long. Germline CDR1 SQVTM, CDR2 ANQGSEA. CDR3 DNA: TGCAGCGTTTACAGGGTCACTGAAGCTTTCTTT. Encoded protein: CSVYRVTEAFF. Using reference TRBV29-1 and TRBJ1-1 for the parts outside the CDR3, the full variable domain is SAVISQKPSRDICQRGTSLTIQCQVDSQVTMMFWYRQQPGQSLTLIATANQGSEATYESGFVIDKFPISRPNLTFSTLTVSNMSPEDSSIYLCSVYRVTEAFFGQGTRLTVV.

This clonotype was seen a handful of times. The chain combines TRBV5-8 with TRBJ1-4, with a tentative D call TRBD1 (6 bases). Germline V gives CDR1 SGHTS, CDR2 YDEGEE. V dropped 0 bases and J dropped 7 bases, with 7 bases sitting between them. The CDR3 is 13 amino acids. The CDR3 DNA is TGTGCCAGCAGCTTGGAGGGGGTTGAAAAACTGTTTTTT. As protein: CASSLEGVEKLFF.

This rearrangement joins TRBV20-1 to TRBJ1-1; D perhaps matches TRBD1 (6 bases). Between the trimmed V and J ends, which lost 0 bases and 4 bases, there was a span of 15 bases. CDR3 length: 15 residues. Per germline, CDR1 DFQATT and CDR2 SNEGSKA (reference sequence). CDR3 sequence reads: CSARDLVRGGTEAFF. The CDR3 region has the DNA TGCAGTGCTAGAGATCTAGTCAGGGGTGGCACTGAAGCTTTCTTT.

The sample holds one count of this clonotype. A much larger clone lies one base from this, so it may be a read error. J is TRBJ1-1 and V is TRBV27; D perhaps matches TRBD1 (5 bases). Germline V CDR1 and CDR2: MNHEY, SMNVEV (reference sequence). Trimming removed 6 bases at V and 0 bases at J, with 8 bases between. The CDR3 sequence is 13 residues long. CDR3 sequence reads: CASSNRMNTEAFF. The CDR3, as DNA: TGTGCCAGCAGCAACAGGATGAACACTGAAGCTTTCTTT.

The chain has TRBV28 and TRBJ1-3; no firm D call. The CDR3 has 14 amino acids. Germline CDR1 MDHEN, CDR2 SYDVKM. V was pared by 3 bases and J by 4 bases, with 10 bases between. The DNA for the CDR3 is TGTGCCAGCAGTTTGAGAGGGTGGGGAAACACCATATATTTT. Residues: CASSLRGWGNTIYF.

Worth noting for this clonotype: At one end, the junction sequence differs from germline, possibly due to a read error. The chain couples TRBV6-1 to TRBJ2-5, with D possibly matching TRBD2 (7 bases). Germline V gene lookup returns CDR1 MNHNS and CDR2 SASEGT. This CDR3 contains 14 residues. CDR3 bases: TGTGCCAGCAGGACTGGGGGGGCGCAGGAGACACAGTACTTC. Translating it yields CASRTGGAQETQYF.

This clonotype has ten or more counts. This rearrangement joins TRBV5-1 to TRBJ2-7; 8 nucleotides align to TRBD2. Germline CDR1 reads SGHRS; CDR2 reads YFSETQ. The trim removed 2 bases at V and 3 bases at J, leaving 10 bases unmatched. The CDR3 consists of 16 residues. CDR3 DNA: TGCGCCAGCAGCTTTCTAAGCGGGAGACCGGACTACGAGCAGTACTTC. Its translation is CASSFLSGRPDYEQYF.

This clonotype was found a few times. This chain links TRBV5-6 with TRBJ1-2; 7 bases line up with TRBD1. CDR1 SGHDT and CDR2 YYEEEE come from the germline V gene. The CDR3 sequence is 13 residues long. Trimming took 3 bases from V and 8 from J; bases not matched to a gene: 7. The CDR3 nucleotides read TGTGCCAGCAGCTCCCGACAGGGAATGGGCTACACCTTC. The encoded protein is CASSSRQGMGYTF.

The rearrangement uses TRBV4-1 and TRBJ2-2; no clear D gene. V lost 0 bases to trimming and J lost 4 bases, with 12 bases between them. The V gene's germline CDR1 is MGHRA and CDR2 YSYEKL. CDR3 length: 16 amino acids. In nucleotides, the CDR3 is TGCGCCAGCAGCCAAGATTTATACTTAGTCACCGGGGAGCTGTTTTTT. This encodes CASSQDLYLVTGELFF.

A note on this clonotype: The CDR3 does not end in the conserved phenylalanine or tryptophan, so this is likely a read error. V gene TRBV20-1 combines with J gene TRBJ2-5; TRBD1 is a possible D gene (5 bases). Per germline, CDR1 DFQATT and CDR2 SNEGSKA (reference sequence). The CDR3 runs to 12 residues. V dropped 5 bases and J dropped 2 bases, with 9 bases sitting between them. Written as DNA, the CDR3 is TGCAGTGCTCAGGCAGGGCAAGAGACCCAGTACTTA. Translating it yields CSAQAGQETQYL.

This clonotype was recorded many times. CDR3 DNA: TGTGCCAGCAGGAGACAAGACACAGATACGCAGTATTTT. This translates into CASRRQDTDTQYF. The chain recombines TRBV3-1 with TRBJ2-3, with unresolved D. Germline-derived CDR1 and CDR2 are LGHDT and YNNKEL (reference sequence). CDR3 size: 13 residues. Trimming took 6 bases from V and 2 from J, leaving 9 bases between them.

The chain carries TRBV6-6 and TRBJ2-7; the match to TRBD1 covers 10 bases. Germline values: CDR1 MNHNY, CDR2 SVGAGI (reference sequence). This CDR3 has 17 amino acids. V trimming: 0 bases; J trimming: 5 bases; junction bases outside the gene matches: 10. Here the CDR3 DNA reads TGTGCCAGCAGTTACTCGATACATGGGACAGGGGTTGACGAGCAGTACTTC. Its translation is CASSYSIHGTGVDEQYF.

The chain is built from TRBV2 and TRBJ1-1, with D unresolved. Germline-derived CDR1 and CDR2 are SNHLY and FYNNEI. This CDR3 has 16 amino acids. Trimming took off 4 bases at V and 1 base at J, with 16 bases between the two ends. CDR3 region: CASSGTARSWNTEAFF. For the CDR3, the DNA is TGTGCCAGCAGTGGAACGGCCAGAAGTTGGAACACTGAAGCTTTCTTT. The variable domain in full, completed from reference TRBV2 and TRBJ1-1, reads EPEVTQTPSHQVTQMGQEVILRCVPISNHLYFYWYRQILGQKVEFLVSFYNNEISEKSEIFDDQFSVERPDGSNFTLKIRSTKLEDSAMYFCASSGTARSWNTEAFFGQGTRLTVV.

This clonotype occurred many times. The chain employs TRBV2 and TRBJ1-5, with D unresolved. Germline V gives CDR1 SNHLY, CDR2 FYNNEI. V dropped 3 bases and J dropped 6 bases, with 15 bases sitting between them. The CDR3 has 15 residues. The CDR3 coding sequence is TGTGCCAGCAGTGAGGTTTCTACAGCCAGTCAGCCCCAGCATTTT. The encoded protein is CASSEVSTASQPQHF.

This clonotype was counted at least ten times. The rearrangement uses TRBV7-9 and TRBJ2-7, with no clear D. Trimming stripped 4 bases from V and 2 bases from J, with 12 bases between. The CDR3 totals 14 residues. CDR1 SEHNR and CDR2 FQNEAQ come from the germline V gene (reference sequence). Here the CDR3 reads CASSSTELTYEQYF. The DNA of the CDR3 is TGTGCCAGCAGCTCCACAGAGCTCACCTACGAGCAGTACTTC.